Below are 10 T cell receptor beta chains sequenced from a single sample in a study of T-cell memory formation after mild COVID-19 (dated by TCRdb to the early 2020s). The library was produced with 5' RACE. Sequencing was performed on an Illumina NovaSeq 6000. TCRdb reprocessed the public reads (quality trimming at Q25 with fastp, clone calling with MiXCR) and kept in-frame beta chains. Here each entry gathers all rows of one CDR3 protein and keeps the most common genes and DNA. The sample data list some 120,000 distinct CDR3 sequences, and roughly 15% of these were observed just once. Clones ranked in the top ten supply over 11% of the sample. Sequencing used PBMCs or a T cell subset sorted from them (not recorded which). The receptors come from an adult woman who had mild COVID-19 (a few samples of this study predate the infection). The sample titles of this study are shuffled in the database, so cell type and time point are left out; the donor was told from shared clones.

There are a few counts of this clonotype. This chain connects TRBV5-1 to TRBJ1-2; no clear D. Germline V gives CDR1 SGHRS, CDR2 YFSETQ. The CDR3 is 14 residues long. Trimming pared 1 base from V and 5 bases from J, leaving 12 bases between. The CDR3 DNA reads TGCGCCAGCAGCTTGATGGAGGGAAGATATGGCTACACCTTC. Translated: CASSLMEGRYGYTF. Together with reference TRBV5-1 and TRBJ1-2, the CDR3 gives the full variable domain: KAGVTQTPRYLIKTRGQQVTLSCSPISGHRSVSWYQQTPGQGLQFLFEYFSETQRNKGNFPGRFSGRQFSNSRSEMNVSTLELGDSALYLCASSLMEGRYGYTFGSGTRLTVV.

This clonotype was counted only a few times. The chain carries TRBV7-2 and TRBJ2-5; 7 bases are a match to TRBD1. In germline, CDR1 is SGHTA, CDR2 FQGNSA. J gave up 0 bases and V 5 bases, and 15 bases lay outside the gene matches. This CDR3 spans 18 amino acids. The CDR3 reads CASSPLSYPGQHQETQYF. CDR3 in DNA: TGTGCCAGCAGCCCTCTTTCGTATCCGGGACAGCACCAAGAGACCCAGTACTTC.

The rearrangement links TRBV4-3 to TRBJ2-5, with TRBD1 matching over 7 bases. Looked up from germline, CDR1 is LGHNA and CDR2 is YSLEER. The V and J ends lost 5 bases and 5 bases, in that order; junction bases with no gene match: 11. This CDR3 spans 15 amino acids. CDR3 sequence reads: CASSELTGVGETQYF. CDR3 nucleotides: TGCGCCAGCAGCGAGCTAACAGGGGTTGGGGAGACCCAGTACTTC.

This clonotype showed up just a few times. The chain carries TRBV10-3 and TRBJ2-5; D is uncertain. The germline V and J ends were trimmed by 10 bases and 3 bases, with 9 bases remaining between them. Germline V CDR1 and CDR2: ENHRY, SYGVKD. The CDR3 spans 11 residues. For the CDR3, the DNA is TGTGCCACTGGTCAGGAAGAGACCCAGTACTTC. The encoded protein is CATGQEETQYF.

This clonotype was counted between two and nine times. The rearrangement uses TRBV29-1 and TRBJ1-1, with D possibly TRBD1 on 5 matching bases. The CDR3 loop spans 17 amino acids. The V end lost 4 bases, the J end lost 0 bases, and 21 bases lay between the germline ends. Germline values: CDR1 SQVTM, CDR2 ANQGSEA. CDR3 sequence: CSVALVGGGTVNTEAFF. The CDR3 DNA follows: TGCAGCGTTGCTCTCGTTGGGGGGGGAACAGTGAACACTGAAGCTTTCTTT.

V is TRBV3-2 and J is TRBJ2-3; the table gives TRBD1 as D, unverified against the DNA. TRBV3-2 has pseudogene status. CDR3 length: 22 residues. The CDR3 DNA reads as TGTGCCAGCAGGAAAGGGTCGACCGACTCGATAGATGGACAGGGATGCACAGATACGCAGTATTTT. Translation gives CASRKGSTDSIDGQGCTDTQYF.

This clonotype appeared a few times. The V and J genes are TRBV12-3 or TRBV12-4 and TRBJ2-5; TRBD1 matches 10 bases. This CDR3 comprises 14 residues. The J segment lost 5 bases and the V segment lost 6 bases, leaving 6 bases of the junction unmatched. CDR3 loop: CASRPTGGQETQYF. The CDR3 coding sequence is TGTGCCAGCAGACCGACAGGGGGCCAGGAGACCCAGTACTTC.

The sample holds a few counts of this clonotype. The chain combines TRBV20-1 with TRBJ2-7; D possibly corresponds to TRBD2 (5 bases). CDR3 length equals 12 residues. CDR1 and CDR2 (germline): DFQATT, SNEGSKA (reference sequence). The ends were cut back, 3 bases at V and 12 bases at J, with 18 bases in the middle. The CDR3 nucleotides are TGCAGTGCTAGTTTCGGGTCTAGAGGGCCGTACTTC. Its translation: CSASFGSRGPYF.

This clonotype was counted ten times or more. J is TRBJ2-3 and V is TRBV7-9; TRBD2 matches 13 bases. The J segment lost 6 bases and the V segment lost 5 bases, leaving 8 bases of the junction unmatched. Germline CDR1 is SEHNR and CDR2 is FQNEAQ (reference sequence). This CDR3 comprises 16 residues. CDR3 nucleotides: TGTGCCAGCAGCAAAGGGACTAGCGGGATTTCGGATACGCAGTATTTT. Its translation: CASSKGTSGISDTQYF.

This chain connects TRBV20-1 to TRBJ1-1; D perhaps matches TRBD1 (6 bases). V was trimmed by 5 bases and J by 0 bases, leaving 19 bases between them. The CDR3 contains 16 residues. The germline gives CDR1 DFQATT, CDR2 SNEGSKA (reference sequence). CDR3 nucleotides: TGCAGTGCTTATTTCCCGGGACACTACATGAACACTGAAGCTTTCTTT. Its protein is CSAYFPGHYMNTEAFF.